A single sample gave rise to the 19 T cell receptor beta chains below, sequenced in a study of blood T cells in healthy people across ages. Using a J-beta primer mix together with a sample-barcoded 5' primer, a second PCR was run for roughly 7 to 11 cycles. MiXCR, run by TCRdb on the 5' RACE reads, gives a single entry per CDR3 protein. The sample comprises roughly 830,000 distinct CDR3 sequences, around 68% of which are singletons, and approximately 30% rests with the top ten. Source material: blood. The receptors stem from a man aged 25-40 years in good health.

The rearrangement joins TRBV3-1 to TRBJ1-1; 8 nucleotides agree with TRBD1. V was clipped by 2 bases and J by 3 bases; unmatched bases: 8. Germline CDR1 is LGHDT and CDR2 is YNNKEL (reference sequence). The CDR3 runs 16 residues. Here the CDR3 DNA reads TGTGCCAGCAGCCAACCCTCGGACAGGGTTCACACTGAAGCTTTCTTT. Encoded protein: CASSQPSDRVHTEAFF.

There are a few counts of this clonotype. The gene calls are TRBV7-3 and TRBJ2-3, with no clear D. The CDR3 spans 13 residues. Germline V gives CDR1 SGHTA, CDR2 FQGTGA. The germline V and J ends were trimmed by 4 bases and 9 bases, with 14 bases remaining between them. The CDR3 DNA follows: TGTGCCAGCAGCTCCGAAGGGCGGTCGACGCAGTATTTT. It yields the protein CASSSEGRSTQYF.

The chain couples TRBV29-1 to TRBJ2-5, with no clear D. The tail of the sequence fits TRBJ2-7 better, so the J call may be wrong. The CDR3 is made up of 11 amino acids. CDR1 and CDR2 (germline): SQVTM, ANQGSEA. The CDR3 bases are TGCAGCGTCCAGACGAACTACGAGCAGTACTTC. This gives the protein CSVQTNYEQYF.

This rearrangement joins TRBV7-9 to TRBJ1-2, with 9 nucleotides matching TRBD1. Trimming took 5 bases from V and 6 from J; bases not matched to a gene: 10. CDR3 length: 15 residues. Germline CDR1 reads SEHNR; CDR2 reads FQNEAQ (reference sequence). The CDR3 reads CASSAIHRGRDGYTF. DNA of the CDR3: TGTGCCAGCAGCGCAATTCACAGGGGGCGCGATGGCTACACCTTC.

The V call is TRBV6-2 or TRBV6-3, the J call TRBJ2-4; TRBD2 might be the D (5 bases). Germline CDR1 MNHEY, CDR2 SVGEGT. The length of the CDR3 is 19 residues. V shed 4 bases and J shed 0 bases, with 22 bases lying between them. DNA for the CDR3: TGTGCCAGCAGTTCTCGGACTTTTCGCTTCTATCTAGCCAAAAACATTCAGTACTTC. Translated: CASSSRTFRFYLAKNIQYF.

The V gene is TRBV6-4, the J gene TRBJ2-1, with D possibly TRBD1 on 6 matching bases. The CDR3 loop spans 14 amino acids. The V end lost 4 bases, the J end lost 7 bases, and 14 bases lay between the germline ends. Germline CDR1 MRHNA, CDR2 SNTAGT. The CDR3 DNA reads TGTGCCAGCAGTGTCGAGGGGGTGGGGAATGAGCAGTTCTTC. Protein sequence: CASSVEGVGNEQFF.

The chain carries TRBV6-2 or TRBV6-3 and TRBJ1-2, with 7 bases aligning to TRBD1. J gave up 4 bases and V 6 bases, and 5 bases lay outside the gene matches. Germline CDR1 reads MNHEY; CDR2 reads SVGEGT. This CDR3 spans 13 amino acids. CDR3 loop: CASRPDRFYGYTF. The CDR3 DNA reads TGTGCCAGCAGGCCGGACAGGTTCTATGGCTACACCTTC.

Only a few counts were recorded for this clonotype. The chain recombines TRBV9 with TRBJ2-4; tentatively, D is TRBD1 or TRBD2 (5 bases each). V was cut by 0 bases and J by 6 bases, with 19 bases left in between. Germline loops: CDR1 SGDLS, CDR2 YYNGEE. This CDR3 comprises 17 residues. DNA for the CDR3: TGTGCCAGCAGCGTAGGATCTAGGTCGGGGCCACCAAACATTCAGTACTTC. Protein sequence: CASSVGSRSGPPNIQYF.

This rearrangement joins TRBV4-2 to TRBJ2-4; D is unclear. CDR1 is LGHNA and CDR2 is YNFKEQ in the germline V gene. The CDR3 extends over 16 amino acids. V gave up 1 base and J gave up 0 bases, with 10 bases separating them. The CDR3 loop is CASSQGPEGAKNIQYF. CDR3 bases: TGTGCCAGCAGCCAAGGTCCAGAAGGAGCCAAAAACATTCAGTACTTC.

This clonotype was observed a single time. The CDR3 DNA sequence: TGTGCCAGCAGCTTTGTCCCAGGGGGGAATGAGCAGTTCTTC. Translating gives CASSFVPGGNEQFF. This chain uses TRBV7-2 with TRBJ2-1, with a tentative D call TRBD1 (7 bases). The CDR3 is 14 amino acids. In germline, CDR1 is SGHTA, CDR2 FQGNSA. Trimming stripped 3 bases from V and 7 bases from J, with 13 bases between.

DNA of the CDR3: TGTGCCAGCAGCCCACAGGGCGGGAGCGGGGAGCAGTTCTTC. This encodes CASSPQGGSGEQFF. V usage is TRBV3-1 and J usage is TRBJ2-1, with a weak D call TRBD2 (7 bases). Trimming stripped 4 bases from V and 10 bases from J, with 17 bases between. Germline V lookup: CDR1 LGHDT, CDR2 YNNKEL (reference sequence). The CDR3 covers 14 residues.

The J gene is TRBJ1-5, the V gene TRBV9; D possibly corresponds to TRBD1 (5 bases). The CDR3 covers 14 residues. Germline V gene sequence: CDR1 SGDLS, CDR2 YYNGEE. The V end was cut by 0 bases, the J end by 4 bases, with 8 bases between. The DNA of the CDR3 is TGTGCCAGCAGCGTAGGTCCAGGGAATCAGCCCCAGCATTTT. Protein: CASSVGPGNQPQHF.

There are a few counts of this clonotype. CDR3 nucleotide sequence: TGTGCCAGCAGTTATTCGTCTAGCTCCTACGAGCAGTACTTC. It codes for CASSYSSSSYEQYF. This sequence joins TRBV6-2 or TRBV6-3 and TRBJ2-7; no definite D call. Per germline, CDR1 MNHEY and CDR2 SVGEGT. V gave up 3 bases and J gave up 0 bases, with 9 bases separating them. There are 14 residues in the CDR3.

J is TRBJ2-1 and V is TRBV7-6, with D maybe TRBD1 (5 bases). The CDR3 loop spans 17 amino acids. Trimming left V 3 bases short and J 4 bases short, with 19 bases between. CDR1 and CDR2 from the germline V gene are SGHVS and FNYEAQ. In DNA, the CDR3 is TGTGCCAGCAGCTTCAAAAGGGGTCAAAATCGATACAATGAGCAGTTCTTC. Amino acids: CASSFKRGQNRYNEQFF.

The chain uses TRBV27 and TRBJ1-2, with D possibly TRBD1 on 5 matching bases. The CDR3 is 12 amino acids. Looked up from germline, CDR1 is MNHEY and CDR2 is SMNVEV (reference sequence). The V end was cut by 8 bases, the J end by 4 bases, with 11 bases between. CDR3 bases: TGTGCCAGCGGTTGGGGCGGCTATGGCTACACCTTC. Protein: CASGWGGYGYTF.

The chain uses TRBV9 and TRBJ1-6; D gene unclear. Trimming removed 4 bases at V and 0 bases at J, with 11 bases between. CDR3 length: 16 residues. Germline V gene sequence: CDR1 SGDLS, CDR2 YYNGEE. CDR3 DNA sequence: TGTGCCAGCAGCCCCCTGGGTAGCTCCTATAATTCACCCCTCCACTTT. This codes for CASSPLGSSYNSPLHF.

This clonotype was counted a few times. The genes are TRBV12-3 or TRBV12-4 and TRBJ2-7; no firm D call. The CDR3 extends over 14 amino acids. V was cut by 6 bases and J by 1 base, with 13 bases left in between. The CDR3 region has the DNA TGTGCCAGCAGCCGCCACACACCATCCTACGAGCAGTACTTC. Protein product: CASSRHTPSYEQYF.

The chain has TRBV12-3 or TRBV12-4 and TRBJ2-3; maybe TRBD2 (5 bases). The CDR3 has 13 residues. The germline V and J ends were trimmed by 4 bases and 3 bases, with 8 bases remaining between them. The CDR3 sequence: CASSWRRTDTQYF. In DNA, the CDR3 is TGTGCCAGCAGTTGGAGGCGGACAGATACGCAGTATTTT.

The chain has TRBV5-5 and TRBJ2-7, with D perhaps TRBD2 (5 bases). The V end was cut by 2 bases, the J end by 6 bases, with 12 bases between. CDR3 length: 13 residues. CDR1 is SGHKS, CDR2 YYEKEE, per germline (reference sequence). CDR3 nucleotide sequence: TGTGCCAGCAGCTTTCGGGATGCCTCCGAGCAGTACTTC. It codes for CASSFRDASEQYF.